This is a list of T cell receptor beta chains from one sample in a study of immune heterogeneity within non-small cell lung tumors. Via MiXCR, TCRdb re-called the multiplex PCR reads, giving one row per CDR3 protein. The sample holds around 9,700 distinct CDR3 sequences; about 20% are singletons and the top ten take more than 3%. Material for sequencing was lung tumor tissue. All receptors come from a man in his 60s with non-small cell lung cancer. The CDR3 runs from the conserved cysteine through the conserved F or W. A D gene is named only where the DNA matches it firmly. Expanded clones are given a class, and other clones once, few, many or no size at all.

v_call: TRBV5-1
d_call: .
j_call: TRBJ1-2
clone_size: medium-sized
cdr3_nt: TGCGCCAGCAGCTTGGTCGGACCTTCTAACTATGGCTACACCTTC
cdr3_aa: CASSLVGPSNYGYTF

v_call: TRBV30
d_call: .
j_call: TRBJ2-7
clone_size: .
cdr3_nt: TGTGCCTGGACCCCCCCCCCAGCAGGGACCTACGAGCAGTACTTC
cdr3_aa: CAWTPPPAGTYEQYF

v_call: TRBV6-2/TRBV6-3
d_call: TRBD2
j_call: TRBJ2-3
clone_size: .
cdr3_nt: TGTGCCAGCAGTTACTCGATGCGGGAGACGCAGTATTTT
cdr3_aa: CASSYSMRETQYF

v_call: TRBV6-1
d_call: TRBD1
j_call: TRBJ1-2
clone_size: .
cdr3_nt: TGTGCCAGCAGAAGGGGACAGGGGGGCGGCTATGGCTACACCTTC
cdr3_aa: CASRRGQGGGYGYTF

v_call: TRBV18
d_call: TRBD2
j_call: TRBJ2-7
clone_size: medium-sized
cdr3_nt: TGTGCCAGCTCACCACCTATACTAGCGGGGACCTACGAGCAGTACTTC
cdr3_aa: CASSPPILAGTYEQYF

v_call: TRBV14
d_call: .
j_call: TRBJ1-1
clone_size: .
cdr3_nt: TGTGCCAGCAGCCAAGACACTTCGAACACTGAAGCTTTCTTT
cdr3_aa: CASSQDTSNTEAFF

v_call: TRBV20-1
d_call: TRBD2
j_call: TRBJ2-1
clone_size: medium-sized
cdr3_nt: TGCAGTGCCGGAACCCGGGGACTAGACTCCTACAATGAGCAGTTCTTC
cdr3_aa: CSAGTRGLDSYNEQFF

v_call: TRBV9
d_call: TRBD1
j_call: TRBJ1-4
clone_size: .
cdr3_nt: TGTGCCAGCAGTACGCGACAGGGTCGGGGTGAAAAACTGTTTTTT
cdr3_aa: CASSTRQGRGEKLFF

v_call: TRBV30
d_call: .
j_call: TRBJ1-2
clone_size: .
cdr3_nt: TGTGCCTGGAGACCTCCGGGACAAAGATATGGCTACACCTTC
cdr3_aa: CAWRPPGQRYGYTF

v_call: TRBV6-1
d_call: TRBD2
j_call: TRBJ2-2
clone_size: .
cdr3_nt: TGTGCCAGCAGTGAACTAGCGGGAGGCACCGGGGAGCTGTTTTTT
cdr3_aa: CASSELAGGTGELFF

v_call: TRBV6-1
d_call: .
j_call: TRBJ2-7
clone_size: medium-sized
cdr3_nt: TGTGCCAGCACCCGTTCCAGGGGAAGTCTGACCTACGAGCAGTACTTC
cdr3_aa: CASTRSRGSLTYEQYF

v_call: TRBV5-1
d_call: .
j_call: TRBJ2-1
clone_size: .
cdr3_nt: TGCGCCAGCAGCTTGGGGGTAGGGAACGATGAGCAGTTCTTC
cdr3_aa: CASSLGVGNDEQFF

v_call: TRBV12-3/TRBV12-4
d_call: .
j_call: TRBJ1-1
clone_size: medium-sized
cdr3_nt: TGTGCCAGCAGTTTAAAGGGGAACACTGAAGCTTTCTTT
cdr3_aa: CASSLKGNTEAFF

v_call: TRBV5-6
d_call: .
j_call: TRBJ1-5
clone_size: few
cdr3_nt: TGTGCCAGCAGCTTCAGAGCGAGCAATCAGCCCCAGCATTTT
cdr3_aa: CASSFRASNQPQHF

v_call: TRBV12-3/TRBV12-4
d_call: .
j_call: TRBJ1-1
clone_size: many
cdr3_nt: TGTGCCAGCAACCCTGGGGGGAACACTGAAGCTTTCTTT
cdr3_aa: CASNPGGNTEAFF

v_call: TRBV2
d_call: TRBD2
j_call: TRBJ2-2
clone_size: few
cdr3_nt: TGTGCCAGCAAGGTTCAAGCGGGAGGGCGAACCGGGGAGCTGTTTTTT
cdr3_aa: CASKVQAGGRTGELFF

v_call: TRBV20-1
d_call: .
j_call: TRBJ1-1
clone_size: .
cdr3_nt: TGCAGTGCCCCGACCGGCGGGAACACTGAAGCTTTCTTT
cdr3_aa: CSAPTGGNTEAFF

v_call: TRBV19
d_call: .
j_call: TRBJ1-5
clone_size: .
cdr3_nt: TGTGCCAGTAGTTGGGGGCAAGTTCAGCCCCAGCATTTT
cdr3_aa: CASSWGQVQPQHF

v_call: TRBV2
d_call: .
j_call: TRBJ1-6
clone_size: medium-sized
cdr3_nt: TGTGCCAGCAGTGTTTGGGGTGACTCACCCCTCCACTTT
cdr3_aa: CASSVWGDSPLHF

v_call: TRBV6-1
d_call: .
j_call: TRBJ1-6
clone_size: .
cdr3_nt: TGTGCCAGCAGTGGGCCCGGACCGAGCGATAATTCACCCCTCCACTTT
cdr3_aa: CASSGPGPSDNSPLHF

v_call: TRBV19
d_call: TRBD1
j_call: TRBJ1-2
clone_size: many
cdr3_nt: TGTGCCAGTACCACTCGTTCCAGGGGGCCAGCTAACTATGGCTACACCTTC
cdr3_aa: CASTTRSRGPANYGYTF

v_call: TRBV3-1
d_call: .
j_call: TRBJ1-1
clone_size: few
cdr3_nt: TGTGCCAGCAGCCAAACAGGACGGGACACTGAAGCTTTCTTT
cdr3_aa: CASSQTGRDTEAFF

v_call: TRBV6-1
d_call: TRBD1
j_call: TRBJ2-7
clone_size: medium-sized
cdr3_nt: TGTGCCAGCAGTTACGGCACGGGACAGGGATACGAGCAGTACTTC
cdr3_aa: CASSYGTGQGYEQYF

v_call: TRBV6-1
d_call: .
j_call: TRBJ2-2
clone_size: .
cdr3_nt: TGTGCCAGCAGTCGCCGGGAACTCGGGGCTGGGGAGCTGTTTTTT
cdr3_aa: CASSRRELGAGELFF

v_call: TRBV19
d_call: .
j_call: TRBJ1-1
clone_size: few
cdr3_nt: TGTGCCAGTAGTATAACCGTGAACACTGAAGCTTTCTTT
cdr3_aa: CASSITVNTEAFF

v_call: TRBV2
d_call: .
j_call: TRBJ1-1
clone_size: few
cdr3_nt: TGTGCCAGCAGAGGGACGGCGAACACTGAAGCTTTCTTT
cdr3_aa: CASRGTANTEAFF

v_call: TRBV20-1
d_call: TRBD1
j_call: TRBJ1-1
clone_size: medium-sized
cdr3_nt: TGCAGTGCTAGGCGGGACAGGAACACTGAAGCTTTCTTT
cdr3_aa: CSARRDRNTEAFF